The next 2 T cell receptor beta chains were all read from a single sample in a study of blood T cell repertoires in COVID-19. Clones were sequenced by immunoSEQ multiplex PCR, and TCRdb holds only the in-frame ones, with some missing. The repertoire holds about 320,000 clones, with about 85% as singletons. Sequencing was performed on PBMCs or T cells enriched from blood (not recorded which). Receptors were obtained from a woman aged 30 to 39 who had been exposed to COVID-19.

The chain recombines TRBV25-1 with TRBJ1-2; a weak D match, TRBD1 (6 bases). The length of the CDR3 is 13 residues. Trimming stripped 2 bases from V and 4 bases from J, with 8 bases between. Germline CDR1 is MGHDK and CDR2 is SYGVNS. CDR3 sequence (DNA): TGTGCCAGCAGTGAAGGACAGTTCTATGGCTACACCTTC. It yields the protein CASSEGQFYGYTF.

J is TRBJ1-1 and V is TRBV2, with D perhaps TRBD1 (5 bases). The CDR3 covers 14 residues. Between the trimmed V and J ends, which lost 3 bases and 3 bases, there was a span of 11 bases. Per the germline V gene, CDR1 is SNHLY and CDR2 is FYNNEI. This CDR3 reads CASSDGGRDTEAFF. Written as DNA, the CDR3 is TGTGCCAGCAGTGACGGGGGAAGGGACACTGAAGCTTTCTTT.